The 10 T cell receptor beta chains below were found in one sample sequenced in a study of shared T cell receptors in the human thymus. The assay was immunoSEQ multiplex PCR, and TCRdb's table has in-frame clones only and misses some. This table holds hundreds of thousands of clones, 70% to 80% found once. The sample was also linked to a second study, of human thymus T cells.

Sequenced input: thymocytes. The receptors shown here come from a boy under two years old with a congenital heart defect.

The CDR3 region has the DNA TGTGCCAGCAGCCAAGATGACGTAGCGGGACCCTACAATGAGCAGTTCTTC. Encoded protein: CASSQDDVAGPYNEQFF. The chain links TRBV14 to TRBJ2-1; TRBD2 aligns across 8 bases. The CDR3 has 17 residues. Germline CDR1 is SGHDN and CDR2 is FVKESK. V dropped 0 bases and J dropped 2; count of bases not matched to a gene: 6.

The chain uses TRBV5-4 and TRBJ2-7; possible D gene TRBD2, 5 bases. Looked up from germline, CDR1 is SGHNT and CDR2 is YYREEE (reference sequence). V lost 2 bases to trimming and J lost 3 bases, with 12 bases between them. The length of the CDR3 is 14 residues. CDR3 coding DNA: TGTGCCAGCAGCTTCGGCACGCGGGTCTACGAGCAGTACTTC. Residues: CASSFGTRVYEQYF.

The chain is built from TRBV29-1 and TRBJ2-1, with D unresolved. The CDR3 is made up of 13 amino acids. V was pared by 1 base and J by 4 bases, with 8 bases between. Germline loops: CDR1 SQVTM, CDR2 ANQGSEA. CDR3 loop: CSVEVQMYNEQFF. The DNA for the CDR3 is TGCAGCGTTGAAGTTCAGATGTACAATGAGCAGTTCTTC.

V gene TRBV7-2 combines with J gene TRBJ2-7; unclear D gene. CDR3 size: 12 residues. V was shortened by 4 bases and J by 3 bases, with 7 bases between the two germline ends. Germline V lookup: CDR1 SGHTA, CDR2 FQGNSA. CDR3 sequence reads: CASSSLGYEQYF. The CDR3 nucleotides are TGTGCCAGCAGCTCACTTGGCTACGAGCAGTACTTC.

CDR3 sequence: CASSPTFAVQEYSEEQYF. The CDR3 DNA follows: TGTGCCAGCTCACCGACCTTCGCCGTACAGGAGTATTCGGAGGAGCAGTACTTC. This chain links TRBV18 with TRBJ2-7; D might be TRBD1 (5 bases). This CDR3 has 18 amino acids. Deletions cut 3 bases from V and 7 bases from J, with 28 bases between. The germline CDR1 and CDR2 sequences are KGHSH and LQKENI.

The J gene is TRBJ2-3, the V gene TRBV7-2; perhaps TRBD2 as D (6 bases). This CDR3 is built from 16 residues. Trimming removed 6 bases from V and 2 bases from J, with 18 bases in between. Germline CDR1 is SGHTA and CDR2 is FQGNSA. In nucleotides, the CDR3 is TGTGCCAGCAGTTTCCGGGGGACGACCAACACAGATACGCAGTATTTT. This gives the protein CASSFRGTTNTDTQYF. The whole variable domain, remainder taken from reference TRBV7-2 and TRBJ2-3, is GAGVSQSPSNKVTEKGKDVELRCDPISGHTALYWYRQSLGQGLEFLIYFQGNSAPDKSGLPSDRFSAERTGGSVSTLTIQRTQQEDSAVYLCASSFRGTTNTDTQYFGPGTRLTVL.

The V gene is TRBV30, the J gene TRBJ1-1; D possibly corresponds to TRBD1 (5 bases). CDR3 length equals 15 residues. Germline-derived CDR1 and CDR2 are GTSNPN and SVGIG (reference sequence). The V gene lost 0 bases and the J gene lost 5 bases, with 16 bases spanning the gap. CDR3 in DNA: TGTGCCTGGAGTGTACCTGGGCAGAAGGGGACTGAAGCTTTCTTT. It specifies CAWSVPGQKGTEAFF.

The chain employs TRBV5-1 and TRBJ1-2; no clear D gene. CDR1 and CDR2 from the germline V gene are SGHRS and YFSETQ. Trimming left V 0 bases short and J 8 bases short, with 14 bases between. CDR3 length: 14 residues. This CDR3 is CASSLAGSLRGYTF. The CDR3 region has the DNA TGCGCCAGCAGCTTGGCAGGATCTCTAAGGGGCTACACCTTC. Full variable domain (remainder filled in from reference TRBV5-1 and TRBJ1-2): KAGVTQTPRYLIKTRGQQVTLSCSPISGHRSVSWYQQTPGQGLQFLFEYFSETQRNKGNFPGRFSGRQFSNSRSEMNVSTLELGDSALYLCASSLAGSLRGYTFGSGTRLTVV.

The chain has TRBV7-2 and TRBJ2-3; weak D call: TRBD1 (8 bases). V lost 6 bases and J lost 8, with 27 bases in between. CDR3 length: 17 amino acids. Germline V gene sequence: CDR1 SGHTA, CDR2 FQGNSA. The CDR3 DNA sequence: TGTGCCAGCAGACCGACCCACCTGCCAGGGGGCGGGGGTACGCAGTATTTT. Amino acids: CASRPTHLPGGGGTQYF.

V and J are TRBV30 and TRBJ2-7; D may be TRBD2 (5 bases). The CDR3 is 12 residues long. Germline V gene lookup returns CDR1 GTSNPN and CDR2 SVGIG (reference sequence). V lost 5 bases and J lost 5, with 13 bases in between. CDR3 sequence (DNA): TGTGCCTGGTCTCGGGGTCCCCACGAGCAGTACTTC. The encoded protein is CAWSRGPHEQYF.